This T cell receptor beta chain was captured in a study of breast tumors, draining lymph nodes, adjacent tissues. Study-level points and caveats: Tumor TCR diversity was below lymph nodes but above nontumor tissue. Tumor T cell lymph node origin was a supported hypothesis, not proven. Compared with basal-like, luminal-like tumors shared significantly more repertoire with nontumor tissue.

This clonotype was observed at least ten times. As yet, its antigen is unknown. TCRdb re-analysed the multiplex PCR reads in MiXCR, keeping a single row per CDR3 protein. The sample comprises 100,000 or so distinct CDR3 sequences, about 20% of which are singletons, and under 1.5% rests with the top ten. Samples came from axillary lymph nodes draining the breast cancer. The CDR3 sequence is 14 residues long. Germline V lookup: CDR1 DFQATT, CDR2 SNEGSKA (reference sequence). V was clipped by 6 bases and J by 5 bases; unmatched bases: 11. The sample taken for sequencing was axillary lymph node tissue. This TCR was sampled from a female donor with breast cancer. Some clones in this sample may be carry-over from other donors' samples. V is TRBV20-1 and J is TRBJ2-5; 8 nucleotides agree with TRBD2. As DNA, the CDR3 is TGCAGTGCCTCCTGGACTAGCCAAGTGGAGACCCAGTACTTC. Amino acid sequence: CSASWTSQVETQYF.